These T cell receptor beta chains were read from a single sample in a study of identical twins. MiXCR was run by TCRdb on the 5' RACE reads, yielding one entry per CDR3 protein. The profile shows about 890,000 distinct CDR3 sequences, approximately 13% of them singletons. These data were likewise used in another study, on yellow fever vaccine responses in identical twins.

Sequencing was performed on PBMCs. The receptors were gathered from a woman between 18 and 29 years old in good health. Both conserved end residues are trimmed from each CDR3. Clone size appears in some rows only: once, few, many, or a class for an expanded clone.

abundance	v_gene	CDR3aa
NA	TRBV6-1	ASSPREGTGELF
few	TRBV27	ASAQRPSGRDEQY
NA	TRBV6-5	ASSYSTTGKQPQH
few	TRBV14	ASSQVGLAFYEQY
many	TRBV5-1	ASSPLHYTGMSEKLF
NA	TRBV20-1	SALKPPGVTDTQY
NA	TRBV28	ASSGRDSRYYNEQF
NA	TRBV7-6	ASSLVVTGGPGWAQY
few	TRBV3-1	ASSQEVRGYEQF
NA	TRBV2	ASSEQGHRNEQY
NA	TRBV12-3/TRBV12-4	ASSLGVPNTGELF
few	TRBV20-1	SARDLKGNSYEQY
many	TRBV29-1	SGLAGGVNIQY
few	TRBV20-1	SAPLGNYNEKLF
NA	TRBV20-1	SARDSQGYT
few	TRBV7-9	ASRHRAGDTQY
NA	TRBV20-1	SARDRGRVDSPLH
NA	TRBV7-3	ASSLKGGSGYEQY
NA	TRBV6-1	ASSKQQGGNTEAF
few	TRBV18	ASSSGQFNQPQH
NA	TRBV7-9	ASSPGDRSTGELF
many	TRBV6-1	ASTEGGPSYEQY
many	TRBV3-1	ASSHDHSGEDQETQY
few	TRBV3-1	ASSPKRNEQF
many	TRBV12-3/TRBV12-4	ASSWTGTDTQY
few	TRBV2	ASSEGAGGAKNIQY
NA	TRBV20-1	SATRQLGEKLF
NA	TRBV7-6	ASSLTTSELTEAF
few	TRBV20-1	SAQQGLEQY
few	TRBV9	ASSATEKGVETEAF
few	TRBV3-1	ASSQGQGSTGELF
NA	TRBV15	ATSREVLGRNEQF
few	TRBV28	ASSFTVNRVEAF
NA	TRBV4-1	ASSQVPSGRGTDTQY
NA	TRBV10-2	ASRVLAGEGSTDTQY
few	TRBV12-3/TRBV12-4	ASSFGDTVYNEQF
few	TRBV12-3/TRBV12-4	ASRPQLAGGTDTQY
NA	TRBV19	ASSESRGAYEQY
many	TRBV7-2	ASSNRFSGFEKLF
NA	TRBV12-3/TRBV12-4	ASSLGGHLGYT